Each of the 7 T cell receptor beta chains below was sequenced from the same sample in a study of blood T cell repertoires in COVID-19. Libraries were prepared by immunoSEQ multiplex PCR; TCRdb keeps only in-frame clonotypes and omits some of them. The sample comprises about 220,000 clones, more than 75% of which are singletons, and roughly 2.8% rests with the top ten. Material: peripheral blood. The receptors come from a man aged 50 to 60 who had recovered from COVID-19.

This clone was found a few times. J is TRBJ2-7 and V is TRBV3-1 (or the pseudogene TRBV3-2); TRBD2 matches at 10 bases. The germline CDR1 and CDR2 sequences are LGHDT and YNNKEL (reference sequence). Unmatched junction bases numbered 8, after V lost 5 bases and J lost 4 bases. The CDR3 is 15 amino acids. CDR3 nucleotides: TGTGCCAGCAGCGTCGGACTAGCGGAGAATTACGAGCAGTACTTC. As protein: CASSVGLAENYEQYF.

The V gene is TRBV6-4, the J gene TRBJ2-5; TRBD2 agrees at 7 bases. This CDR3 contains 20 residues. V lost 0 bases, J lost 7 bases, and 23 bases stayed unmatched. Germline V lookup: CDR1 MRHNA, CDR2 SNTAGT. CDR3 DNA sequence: TGTGCCAGCAGTGACTCGCACCACCCGCGGGGGACTTCTCCCCGGGGGACCCAGTACTTC. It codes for CASSDSHHPRGTSPRGTQYF.

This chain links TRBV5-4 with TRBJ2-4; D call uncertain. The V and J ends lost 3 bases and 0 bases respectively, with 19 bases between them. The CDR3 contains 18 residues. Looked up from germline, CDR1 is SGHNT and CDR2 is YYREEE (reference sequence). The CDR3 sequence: CASSSDAGTPIAKNIQYF. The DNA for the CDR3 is TGTGCCAGCAGCTCCGACGCAGGCACTCCAATAGCCAAAAACATTCAGTACTTC. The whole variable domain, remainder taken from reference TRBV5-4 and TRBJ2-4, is ETGVTQSPTHLIKTRGQQVTLRCSSQSGHNTVSWYQQALGQGPQFIFQYYREEENGRGNFPPRFSGLQFPNYSSELNVNALELDDSALYLCASSSDAGTPIAKNIQYFGAGTRLSVL.

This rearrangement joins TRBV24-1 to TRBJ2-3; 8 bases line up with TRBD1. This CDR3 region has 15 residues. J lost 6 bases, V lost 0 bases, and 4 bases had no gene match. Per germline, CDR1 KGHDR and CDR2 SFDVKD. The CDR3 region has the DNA TGTGCCACCAGTGATTTGGCAGGGGGCCGCGATACGCAGTATTTT. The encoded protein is CATSDLAGGRDTQYF.

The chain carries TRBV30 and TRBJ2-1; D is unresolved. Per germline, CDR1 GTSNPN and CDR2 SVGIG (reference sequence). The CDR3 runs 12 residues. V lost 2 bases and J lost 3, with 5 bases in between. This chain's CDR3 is CAWSFGYNEQFF. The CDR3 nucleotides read TGTGCCTGGAGTTTCGGCTACAATGAGCAGTTCTTC.

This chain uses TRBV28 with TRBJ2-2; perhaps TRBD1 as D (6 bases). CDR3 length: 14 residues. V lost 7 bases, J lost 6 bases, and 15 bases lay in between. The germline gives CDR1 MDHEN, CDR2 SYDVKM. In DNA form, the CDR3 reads TGTGCCAGCAAAATAACAGGGTGGGCCGGGGAGCTGTTTTTT. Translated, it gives CASKITGWAGELFF.

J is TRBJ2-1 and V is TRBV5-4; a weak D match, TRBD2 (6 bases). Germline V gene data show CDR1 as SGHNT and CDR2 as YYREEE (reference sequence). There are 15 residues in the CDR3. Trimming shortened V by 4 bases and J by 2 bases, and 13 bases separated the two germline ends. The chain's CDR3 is CASSRLEGPYNEQFF. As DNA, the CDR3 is TGTGCCAGCAGCCGCCTGGAGGGTCCCTACAATGAGCAGTTCTTC. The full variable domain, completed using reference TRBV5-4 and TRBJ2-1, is ETGVTQSPTHLIKTRGQQVTLRCSSQSGHNTVSWYQQALGQGPQFIFQYYREEENGRGNFPPRFSGLQFPNYSSELNVNALELDDSALYLCASSRLEGPYNEQFFGPGTRLTVL.